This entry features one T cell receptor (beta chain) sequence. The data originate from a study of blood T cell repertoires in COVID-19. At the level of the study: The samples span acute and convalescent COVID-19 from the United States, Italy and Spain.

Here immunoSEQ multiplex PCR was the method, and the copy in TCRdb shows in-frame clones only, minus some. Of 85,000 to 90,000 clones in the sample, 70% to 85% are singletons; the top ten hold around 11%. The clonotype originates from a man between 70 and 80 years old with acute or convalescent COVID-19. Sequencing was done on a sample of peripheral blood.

In DNA, the CDR3 is TGTGCCAGCAGCTTACCCATAGCGGGAGGCGCAGATACGCAGTATTTT. Its protein is CASSLPIAGGADTQYF. The chain uses TRBV7-8 and TRBJ2-3; 10 bases match TRBD2. The germline V gene has CDR1 SGHVS and CDR2 FQNEAQ. V was pared by 2 bases and J by 4 bases, with 6 bases of the junction left unmatched. The length of the CDR3 is 16 residues.